This TCR beta chain was observed in a study of shared clonotypes between healthy human individuals. Study as a whole: For every donor, three CD4 naive, three CD4 memory, two CD8 naive and one CD8 memory plates were used. Study-wide results and limits: Despite large depth, rarefaction showed incomplete sorted-subset sequencing. Compared with clonotypes that all four donors shared, non-shared clonotypes had lower generation probabilities.

The method was immunoSEQ multiplex PCR; TCRdb's version includes in-frame clones alone and lacks a portion of them. The data contain roughly 1,600,000 clones, around 98.5% of them seen just once; the ten biggest clones take up around 0.38%. The CDR3 is 13 residues long. J was trimmed by 1 base and V by 8 bases; bases with no gene match: 3. In germline, CDR1 is MNHNY, CDR2 SVGAGI (reference sequence). For this clone: Its antigen is undetermined.

The sequencing sample was made of naive CD4+ T cells sorted from blood. Subset defined: CD45RA+ positively selected. The receptor was isolated from a man aged 25-45 years in good health. The chain couples TRBV6-6 to TRBJ1-2, with 8 bases matching TRBD1. The CDR3 sequence is CASSGQVNYGYTF. CDR3 nucleotides: TGTGCCAGCTCGGGACAGGTTAACTATGGCTACACCTTC.